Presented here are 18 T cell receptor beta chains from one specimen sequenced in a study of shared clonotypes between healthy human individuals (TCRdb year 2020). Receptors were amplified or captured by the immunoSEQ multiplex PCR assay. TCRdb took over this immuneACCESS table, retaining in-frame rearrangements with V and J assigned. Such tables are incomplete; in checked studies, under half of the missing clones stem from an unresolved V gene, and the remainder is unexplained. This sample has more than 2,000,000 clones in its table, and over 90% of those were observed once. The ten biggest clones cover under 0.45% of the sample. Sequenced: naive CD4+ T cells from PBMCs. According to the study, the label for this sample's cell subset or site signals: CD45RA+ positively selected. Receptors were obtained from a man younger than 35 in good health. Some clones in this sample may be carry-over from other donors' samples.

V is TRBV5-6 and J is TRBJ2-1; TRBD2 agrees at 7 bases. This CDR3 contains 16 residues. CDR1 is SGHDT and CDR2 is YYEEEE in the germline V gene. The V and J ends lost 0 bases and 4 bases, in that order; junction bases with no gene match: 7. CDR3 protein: CASSLASSGHYNEQFF. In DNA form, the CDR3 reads TGTGCCAGCAGCTTGGCGTCTAGCGGTCATTACAATGAGCAGTTCTTC.

In nucleotides, the CDR3 is TGTGCCAGCAGTGAATCTAGGCCCTTAGGAGCCTACGAGCAGTACTTC. Its protein product is CASSESRPLGAYEQYF. V usage is TRBV25-1 and J usage is TRBJ2-7; D call uncertain. Trimming removed 1 base from V and 2 bases from J, with 15 bases in between. Looked up from germline, CDR1 is MGHDK and CDR2 is SYGVNS. The CDR3 has 16 amino acids.

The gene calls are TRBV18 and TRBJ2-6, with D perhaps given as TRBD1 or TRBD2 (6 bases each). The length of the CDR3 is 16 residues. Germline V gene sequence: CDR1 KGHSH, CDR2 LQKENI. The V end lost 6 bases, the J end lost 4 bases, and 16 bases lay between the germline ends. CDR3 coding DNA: TGTGCCAGCTCCCTCTCCCGGGGGCAAGGGGCCAACGTCCTGACTTTC. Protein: CASSLSRGQGANVLTF.

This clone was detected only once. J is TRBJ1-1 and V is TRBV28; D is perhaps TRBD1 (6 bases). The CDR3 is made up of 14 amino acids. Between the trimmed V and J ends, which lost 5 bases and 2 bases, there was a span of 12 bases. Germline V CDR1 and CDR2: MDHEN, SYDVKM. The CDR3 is CASSRAGANTEAFF. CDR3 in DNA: TGTGCCAGCAGTAGGGCAGGGGCCAACACTGAAGCTTTCTTT.

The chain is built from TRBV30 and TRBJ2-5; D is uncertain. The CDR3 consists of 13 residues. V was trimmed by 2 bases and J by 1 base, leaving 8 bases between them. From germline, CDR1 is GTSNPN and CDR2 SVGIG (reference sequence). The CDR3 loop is CAWSLGIQETQYF. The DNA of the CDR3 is TGTGCCTGGAGTCTTGGGATCCAAGAGACCCAGTACTTC. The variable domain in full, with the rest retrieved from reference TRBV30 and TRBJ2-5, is SQTIHQWPATLVQPVGSPLSLECTVEGTSNPNLYWYRQAAGRGLQLLFYSVGIGQISSEVPQNLSASRPQDRQFILSSKKLLLSDSGFYLCAWSLGIQETQYFGPGTRLLVL.

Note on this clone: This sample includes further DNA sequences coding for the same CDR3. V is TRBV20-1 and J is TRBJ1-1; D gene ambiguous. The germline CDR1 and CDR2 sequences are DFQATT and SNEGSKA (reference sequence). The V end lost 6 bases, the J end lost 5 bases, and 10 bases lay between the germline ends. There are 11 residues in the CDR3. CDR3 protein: CSASPSTEAFF. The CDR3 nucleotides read TGCAGTGCAAGCCCTTCAACTGAAGCTTTCTTT.

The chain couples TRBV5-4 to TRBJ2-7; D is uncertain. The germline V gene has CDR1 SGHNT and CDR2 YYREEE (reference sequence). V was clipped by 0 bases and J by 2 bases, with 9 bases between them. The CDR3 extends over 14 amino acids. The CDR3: CASSLATTPYEQYF. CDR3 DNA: TGTGCCAGCAGCTTGGCGACAACCCCCTACGAGCAGTACTTC.

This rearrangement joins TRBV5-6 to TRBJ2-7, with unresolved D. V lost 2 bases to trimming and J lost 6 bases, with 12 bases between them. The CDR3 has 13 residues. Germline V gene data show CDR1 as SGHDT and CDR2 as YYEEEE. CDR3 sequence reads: CASSLEFLAEQYF. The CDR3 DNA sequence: TGTGCCAGCAGCTTAGAGTTCCTGGCCGAGCAGTACTTC.

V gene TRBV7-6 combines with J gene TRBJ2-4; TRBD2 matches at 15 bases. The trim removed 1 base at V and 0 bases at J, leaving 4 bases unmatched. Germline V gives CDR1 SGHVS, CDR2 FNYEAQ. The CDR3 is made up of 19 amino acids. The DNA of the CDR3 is TGTGCCAGCAGCTTAGGGGGACTAGCGGGAGGACTAGCCAAAAACATTCAGTACTTC. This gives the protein CASSLGGLAGGLAKNIQYF.

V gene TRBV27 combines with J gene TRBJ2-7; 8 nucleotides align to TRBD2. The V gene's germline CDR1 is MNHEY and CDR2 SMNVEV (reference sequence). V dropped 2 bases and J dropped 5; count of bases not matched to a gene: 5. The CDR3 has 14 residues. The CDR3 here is CASSLRLAGHEQYF. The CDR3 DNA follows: TGTGCCAGCAGTTTAAGGCTAGCGGGCCACGAGCAGTACTTC.

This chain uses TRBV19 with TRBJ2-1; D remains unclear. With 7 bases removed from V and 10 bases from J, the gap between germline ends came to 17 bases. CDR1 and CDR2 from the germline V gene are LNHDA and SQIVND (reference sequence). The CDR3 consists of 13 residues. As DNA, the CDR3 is TGTGCCAGTAAGGATAGAAAAGGGCCGGAGCAGTTCTTC. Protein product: CASKDRKGPEQFF.

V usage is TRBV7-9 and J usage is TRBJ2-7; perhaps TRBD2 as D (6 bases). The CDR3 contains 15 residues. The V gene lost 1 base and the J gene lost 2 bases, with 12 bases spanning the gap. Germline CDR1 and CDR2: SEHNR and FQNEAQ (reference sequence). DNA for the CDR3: TGTGCCAGCAGCTTAGTCGGCAGGGAGGCCTACGAGCAGTACTTC. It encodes CASSLVGREAYEQYF.

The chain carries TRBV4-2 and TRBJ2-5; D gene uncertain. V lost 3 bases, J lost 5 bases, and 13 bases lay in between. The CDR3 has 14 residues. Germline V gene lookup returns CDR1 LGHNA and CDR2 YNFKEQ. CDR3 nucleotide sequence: TGTGCCAGCAGCCAGGCGGTCAGCAGGGAGACCCAGTACTTC. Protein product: CASSQAVSRETQYF.

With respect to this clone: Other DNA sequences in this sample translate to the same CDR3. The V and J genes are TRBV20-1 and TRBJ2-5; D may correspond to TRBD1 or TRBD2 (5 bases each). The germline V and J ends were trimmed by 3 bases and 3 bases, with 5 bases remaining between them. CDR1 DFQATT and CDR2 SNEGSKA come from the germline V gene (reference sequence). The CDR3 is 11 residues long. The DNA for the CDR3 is TGCAGTGCTAGGGGGGAAGAGACCCAGTACTTC. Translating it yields CSARGEETQYF.

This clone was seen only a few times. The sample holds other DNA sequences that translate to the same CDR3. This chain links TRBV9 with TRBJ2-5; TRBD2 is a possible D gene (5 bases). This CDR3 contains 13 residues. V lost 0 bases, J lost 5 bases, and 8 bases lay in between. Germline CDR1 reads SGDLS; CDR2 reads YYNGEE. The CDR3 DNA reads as TGTGCCAGCAGCGTAGGAGGGTGGGAGACCCAGTACTTC. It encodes CASSVGGWETQYF.

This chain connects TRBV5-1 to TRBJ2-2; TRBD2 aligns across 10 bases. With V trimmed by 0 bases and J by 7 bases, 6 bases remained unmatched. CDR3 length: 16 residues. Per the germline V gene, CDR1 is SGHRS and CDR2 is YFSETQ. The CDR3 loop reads CASSLALAGEIGELFF. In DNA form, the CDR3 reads TGCGCCAGCAGCTTGGCCCTAGCGGGAGAAATCGGGGAGCTGTTTTTT.

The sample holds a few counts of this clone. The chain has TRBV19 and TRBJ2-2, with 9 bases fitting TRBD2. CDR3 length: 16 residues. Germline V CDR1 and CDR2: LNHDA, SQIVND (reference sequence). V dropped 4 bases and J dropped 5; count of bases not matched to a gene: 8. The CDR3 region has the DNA TGTGCCAGTAGTACCCCCCCTAGCGGGATTACCGGGGAGCTGTTTTTT. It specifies CASSTPPSGITGELFF.

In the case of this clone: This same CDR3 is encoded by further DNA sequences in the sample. CDR3 residues: CASSIGGPGELFF. The DNA for the CDR3 is TGTGCCAGTAGTATAGGCGGACCCGGGGAGCTGTTTTTT. The rearrangement joins TRBV19 to TRBJ2-2; D remains ambiguous. This CDR3 region has 13 residues. V was trimmed by 1 base and J by 6 bases, leaving 6 bases between them. Germline V gene lookup returns CDR1 LNHDA and CDR2 SQIVND (reference sequence).